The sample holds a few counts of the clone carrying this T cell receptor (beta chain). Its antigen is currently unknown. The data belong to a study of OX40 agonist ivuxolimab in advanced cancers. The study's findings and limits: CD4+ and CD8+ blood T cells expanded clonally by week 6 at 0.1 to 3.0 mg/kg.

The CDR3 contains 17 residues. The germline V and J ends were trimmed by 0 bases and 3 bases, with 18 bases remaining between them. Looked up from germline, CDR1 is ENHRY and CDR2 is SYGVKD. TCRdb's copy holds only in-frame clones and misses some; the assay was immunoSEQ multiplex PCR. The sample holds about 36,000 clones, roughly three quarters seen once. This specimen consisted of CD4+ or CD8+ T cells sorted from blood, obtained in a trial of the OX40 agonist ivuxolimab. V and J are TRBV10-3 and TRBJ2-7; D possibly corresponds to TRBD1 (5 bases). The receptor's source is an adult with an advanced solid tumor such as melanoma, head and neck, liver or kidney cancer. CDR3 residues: CAISESGRLQGSYEQYF. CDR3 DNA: TGTGCCATCAGTGAGTCGGGGCGTCTTCAGGGAAGCTACGAGCAGTACTTC.